This T cell receptor (beta chain) was identified during a study of vaccination and CD4 T cells after COVID-19 (dated by TCRdb to 2022 to 2024). For the wider study: Every convalescent patient had a positive nasal swab PCR test for SARS-CoV-2, with mild disease in about 9 patients and severe disease in one. The convalescent cohort included six males and four females, with two Hispanic individuals, seven Caucasians, two Asians and one multiracial person. Participants got two doses of the Pfizer-BioNTech BNT162b2 vaccine (n=8) or two doses of the Moderna mRNA-1273 vaccine (n=2). As controls, cultures received a CEFX viral epitope pool (the positive control), an HIV-1 Nef peptide pool (the negative control), or no peptide at all. The cultures were stimulated with overlapping spike peptide pools from SARS-CoV-2 and from the common cold coronaviruses HCoV-NL63, HCoV-OC43 and HCoV-229E. Post-COVID blood samples were collected from convalescent patients a median of roughly 100 days after diagnosis, with a range of about 35 to 170 days. In 10 COVID-19 convalescent patients and a handful of infection-naive healthy vaccine recipients, the spike-specific CD4+ TCR repertoire before mRNA vaccination was compared with the repertoire after mRNA vaccination. Post-vaccine blood samples were taken a median of roughly 75 days after the second vaccine dose, with a range of 14 to 241 days.

The sample's treatment or condition label, decoded: approximately nine-day PBMC culture with coronavirus spike peptide pools or control peptides (ViraFEST assay). The ViraFEST assay was used in the study, in which antigen-specific T cells were expanded with peptide pools and expanded clonotypes were subsequently identified by TCR sequencing. The positive SARS-CoV-2 PCR tests of the convalescent patients were dated from March to December 2020, before the Alpha, Beta and Delta variants emerged in the United States. Each well held about 1.8 million PBMCs cultured with around 10 ug/ml peptide pools in IMDM containing roughly 5% human AB serum and around 10 IU/ml IL-2. Half of the culture medium was replaced with fresh IL-2-containing medium on days 3 and 7. CD4+ T cells were isolated after approximately ten days of culture through negative selection using the EasySep CD4+ T cell isolation kit. Ficoll-Paque Plus gradient centrifugation was used to isolate PBMCs from whole blood, and the isolated PBMCs were then either used fresh or cryopreserved at -140C. Each culture condition was generally run in triplicate wells.

Trimming takes 4 bases from V and 7 bases from J, and the germline ends sit 11 bases apart. CDR1 and CDR2 were assigned from the germline V gene as WSHSY and SAAADI. The CDR3 covers 12 residues, taking in both the cysteine and the phenylalanine. Only CDR3 DNA is held: 36 bases, read in frame from base 1. Results the study describes overall, beyond this receptor: Of the vaccine-specific clones in convalescent patients, 304 of 307, or nearly all, reacted only to SARS-CoV-2 spike and did not cross-react with common cold coronaviruses. Among the post-vaccine SARS-CoV-2-reactive clones in convalescent patients, a median approximately 90% showed up only after vaccination, which suggests vaccine-specific priming. Only a relatively small number of convalescent patients were included in the study, and early timepoints following natural infection were not analyzed. Although the median number of SARS-CoV-2-reactive clonotypes went up from 21 after infection to about 38 after vaccination, the increase was not significant.

Libraries were built with PCR. At the Johns Hopkins FTIC core, DNA from the cultured CD4+ T cells underwent TCR sequencing with the Oncomine TCR Beta short-read assay. The QIAamp micro DNA kit was used to extract genomic DNA from the cultured CD4+ T cells. Oncomine TCR Beta libraries from cultured CD4+ T cells were pooled using unique dual indexes and sequenced on an Illumina iSeq 100. Concerning the study's data processing: Non-productive sequences were filtered out, and CDR3s that did not start with C, did not end with F or W, or were shorter than 7 amino acids were discarded. The MANAFEST web application identified antigen-specific clonotypes by comparing peptide-stimulated wells against reference wells and other culture wells. To be called positive, a clone needed an FDR below 0.05, an odds ratio above 5, and a productive frequency above 0.1% in at least two of three replicate wells. A clonotype was classed as cross-reactive if the clonotype showed significant expansion both in SARS-CoV-2 spike wells and in at least one common cold coronavirus spike condition. Using R version 3.6.1, CDR3 homology was evaluated through Levenshtein distances (stringdist) along with unrooted phylogenetic trees (ape). TCRdb reworked the public reads: Q25 trimming with fastp, MiXCR clone assembly, productive beta chains retained. Every entry covers one CDR3 protein and lists the most common genes and DNA from its rows. TCRdb's processing, not the authors' own work, is the source of the V and J calls. Within this sample are just over 14,000 distinct CDR3 sequences, with around 56% of them counted one time only. Of the sample, about an eighth falls within the top ten clones.

This clonotype has just a few counts. The antigen it binds to is not known. Base qualities are not recorded, but no much larger clone differs from it by a single base. The clonotype originates from a human donor who had recovered from COVID-19. The chain employs TRBV10-2 and TRBJ2-7; 6 matching bases give a weak D call of TRBD1. Sample: CD4+ T cells from blood, cultured in vitro. The CDR3 amino acid sequence is: CASSGAGVEQYF. In nucleotide form, the sequence is TGCGCCAGCAGTGGGGCAGGGGTAGAGCAGTACTTC.